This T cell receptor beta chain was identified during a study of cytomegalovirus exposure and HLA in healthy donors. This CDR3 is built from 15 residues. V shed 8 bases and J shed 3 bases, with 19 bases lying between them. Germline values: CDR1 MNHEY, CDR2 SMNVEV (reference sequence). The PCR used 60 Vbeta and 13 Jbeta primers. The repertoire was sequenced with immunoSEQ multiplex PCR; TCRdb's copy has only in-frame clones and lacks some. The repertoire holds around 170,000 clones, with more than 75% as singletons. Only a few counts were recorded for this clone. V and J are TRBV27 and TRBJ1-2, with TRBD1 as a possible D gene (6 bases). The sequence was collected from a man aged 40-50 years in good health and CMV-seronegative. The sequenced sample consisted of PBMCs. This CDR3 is CASGPRGQRDYGYTF. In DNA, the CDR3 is TGTGCCAGCGGGCCGCGAGGACAGAGGGACTATGGCTACACCTTC.